These 3 T cell receptor beta chains share one sample of origin, sequenced in a study of blood T cell repertoires in COVID-19. Repertoires were generated with immunoSEQ multiplex PCR, while TCRdb's copy carries only in-frame clones and drops some. The sample lists about 90,000 clones; 88% were seen once. What was sequenced was peripheral blood. The receptor source for this set is a man between 60 and 75 years old with acute or convalescent COVID-19.

The rearrangement links TRBV7-6 to TRBJ2-3, with 11 bases identical to TRBD2. V lost 4 bases and J lost 6; bases outside the gene matches: 9. This CDR3 spans 16 amino acids. Germline V lookup: CDR1 SGHVS, CDR2 FNYEAQ. The CDR3 DNA sequence: TGTGCCAGCAGCTCCATAGCGGGAGGGCCAGGGGATACGCAGTATTTT. Its protein is CASSSIAGGPGDTQYF.

This rearrangement joins TRBV30 to TRBJ1-2; 11 positions agree with TRBD1. The CDR3 totals 15 residues. With V trimmed by 5 bases and J by 3 bases, 8 bases remained unmatched. Germline V gives CDR1 GTSNPN, CDR2 SVGIG (reference sequence). The chain's CDR3 is CAWAPGQGVYYGYTF. CDR3 nucleotides: TGTGCCTGGGCTCCGGGACAGGGGGTATACTATGGCTACACCTTC.

The CDR3 coding sequence is TGTGCCAGCAGTTACGCAGGGCCGAACACTGAAGCTTTCTTT. Encoded protein: CASSYAGPNTEAFF. The chain is built from TRBV6-6 and TRBJ1-1; possibly TRBD1 for D (5 bases). CDR3 length equals 14 residues. Germline CDR1 and CDR2: MNHNY and SVGAGI (reference sequence). Trimming removed 2 bases from V and 1 base from J, with 8 bases in between.